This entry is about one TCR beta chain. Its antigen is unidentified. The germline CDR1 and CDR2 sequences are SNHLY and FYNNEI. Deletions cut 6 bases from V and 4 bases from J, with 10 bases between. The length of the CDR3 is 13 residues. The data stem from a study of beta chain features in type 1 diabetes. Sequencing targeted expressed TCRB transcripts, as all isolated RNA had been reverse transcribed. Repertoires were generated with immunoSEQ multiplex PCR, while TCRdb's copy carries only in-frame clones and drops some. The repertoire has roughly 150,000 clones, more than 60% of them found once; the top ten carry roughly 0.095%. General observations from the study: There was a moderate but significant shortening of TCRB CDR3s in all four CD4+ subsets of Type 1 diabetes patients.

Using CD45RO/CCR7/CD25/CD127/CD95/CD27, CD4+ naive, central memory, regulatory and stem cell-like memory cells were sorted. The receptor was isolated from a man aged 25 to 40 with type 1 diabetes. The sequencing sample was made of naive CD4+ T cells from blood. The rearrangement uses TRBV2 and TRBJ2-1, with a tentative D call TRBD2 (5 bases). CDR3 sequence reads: CASRRGAYNEQFF. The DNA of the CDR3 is TGTGCCAGCAGACGGGGAGCGTACAATGAGCAGTTCTTC.